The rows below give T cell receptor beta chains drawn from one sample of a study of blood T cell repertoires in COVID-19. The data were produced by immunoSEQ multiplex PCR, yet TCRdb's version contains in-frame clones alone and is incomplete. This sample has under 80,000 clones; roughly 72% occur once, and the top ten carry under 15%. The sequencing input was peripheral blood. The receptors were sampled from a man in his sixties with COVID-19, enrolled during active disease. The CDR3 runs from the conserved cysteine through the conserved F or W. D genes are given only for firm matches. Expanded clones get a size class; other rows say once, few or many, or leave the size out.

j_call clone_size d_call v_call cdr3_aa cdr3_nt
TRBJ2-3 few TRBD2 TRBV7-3 CASSSQLAGGPTDTQYF TGTGCCAGCAGCTCCCAGCTAGCGGGGGGACCTACAGATACGCAGTATTTT
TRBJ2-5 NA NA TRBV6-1 CASSEVGGGIETQYF TGTGCCAGCAGTGAAGTAGGGGGGGGGATTGAGACCCAGTACTTC
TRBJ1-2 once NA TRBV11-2 CASSDGTGGYGYTF TGTGCCAGCAGCGATGGGACTGGCGGGTATGGCTACACCTTC
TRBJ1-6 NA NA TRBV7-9 CASSLQNRNSPLHF TGTGCCAGCAGCCTTCAAAACAGGAATTCACCCCTCCACTTT
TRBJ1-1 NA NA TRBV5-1 CASSLVGGHTEAFF TGCGCCAGCAGCTTGGTGGGGGGGCATACTGAAGCTTTCTTT
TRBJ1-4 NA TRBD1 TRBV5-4 CASSPQGMEKLFF TGTGCCAGCAGCCCACAGGGGATGGAAAAACTGTTTTTT
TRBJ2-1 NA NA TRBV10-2 CASSGRGVNEQFF TGCGCCAGCAGCGGGCGGGGCGTGAATGAGCAGTTCTTC
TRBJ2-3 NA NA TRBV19 CASSGGESTDTQYF TGTGCCAGCTCGGGGGGCGAAAGCACAGATACGCAGTATTTT
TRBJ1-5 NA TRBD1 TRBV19 CASSRQGKNQPQHF TGTGCCAGTAGCCGACAGGGAAAAAATCAGCCCCAGCATTTT
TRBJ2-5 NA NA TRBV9 CASSVGAREETQYF TGTGCCAGCAGCGTTGGGGCCCGGGAAGAGACCCAGTACTTC
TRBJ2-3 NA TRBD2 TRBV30 CAWSPASGGGDTQYF TGTGCCTGGAGTCCCGCTAGCGGGGGGGGAGATACGCAGTATTTT
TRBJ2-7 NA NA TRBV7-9 CASSLDITTTGGEQYF TGTGCCAGCAGCTTAGACATTACAACAACTGGAGGCGAGCAGTACTTC
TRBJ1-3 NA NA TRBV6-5 CASSYSSGGGGNTIYF TGTGCCAGCAGTTATTCTTCGGGGGGAGGTGGAAACACCATATATTTT
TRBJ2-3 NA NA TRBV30 CAWSVRGGSSTDTQYF TGTGCCTGGAGTGTAAGGGGGGGTAGTAGCACAGATACGCAGTATTTT
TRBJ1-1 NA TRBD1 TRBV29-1 CSVLTGGTEAFF TGCAGCGTTTTGACAGGGGGCACTGAAGCTTTCTTT
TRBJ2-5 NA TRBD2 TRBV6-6 CASSWASGGQETQYF TGTGCCAGCAGTTGGGCTAGCGGGGGACAAGAGACCCAGTACTTC
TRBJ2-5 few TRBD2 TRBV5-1 CASSLLLLAGEGGETQYF TGCGCCAGCAGCTTGCTGTTACTAGCGGGAGAGGGGGGTGAGACCCAGTACTTC
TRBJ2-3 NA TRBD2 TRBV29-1 CSGEREGRDTQYF TGCAGCGGTGAGCGGGAGGGCCGGGATACGCAGTATTTT
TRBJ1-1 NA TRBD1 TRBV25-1 CASSPRDRVNTEAFF TGTGCCAGCAGCCCTCGCGACAGGGTAAACACTGAAGCTTTCTTT
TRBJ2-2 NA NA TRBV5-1 CASSLAAGELFF TGCGCCAGCAGCTTGGCCGCCGGGGAGCTGTTTTTT
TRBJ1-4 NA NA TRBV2 CASGQSNEKLFF TGTGCCAGCGGACAGTCGAATGAAAAACTGTTTTTT
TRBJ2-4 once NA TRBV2 CASSKDFKNIQYF TGTGCCAGCAGTAAGGACTTCAAAAACATTCAGTACTTC
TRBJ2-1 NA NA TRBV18 CASSGQYNEQFF TGTGCCAGCTCTGGACAGTACAATGAGCAGTTCTTC
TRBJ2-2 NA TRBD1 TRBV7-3 CASSPRGPTNTGELFF TGTGCCAGCAGCCCCAGGGGGCCTACGAACACCGGGGAGCTGTTTTTT
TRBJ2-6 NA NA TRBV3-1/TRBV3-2 CASSPSVGANVLTF TGTGCCAGCAGCCCCTCTGTGGGGGCCAACGTCCTGACTTTC
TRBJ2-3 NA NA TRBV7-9 CASSFGTPENF TGTGCCAGCAGCTTCGGGACACCCGAGAATTTT
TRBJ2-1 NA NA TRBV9 CASSVGAGNLYNEQFF TGTGCCAGCAGCGTAGGCGCGGGGAATCTATACAATGAGCAGTTCTTC